This note documents a single TCR beta chain sequence. Antigen unknown. This entry is derived from a study of cytomegalovirus exposure and HLA in healthy donors. Points from the study as a whole: The tendency of first-cohort TCR clusters to co-occur in the 120 or so validation repertoires was the finding of a later analysis. Specificity of three CMV-associated chains for CMV antigens was verified in vitro. Researchers catalogued about 160 TCR beta chains as cytomegalovirus-associated.

J was trimmed by 5 bases and V by 4 bases; bases with no gene match: 7. Per the germline V gene, CDR1 is MDHEN and CDR2 is SYDVKM. There are 16 residues in the CDR3. Produced via immunoSEQ multiplex PCR; TCRdb's table is partial and in-frame only. The table lists 150,000 to 200,000 clones, about 85% of them singletons. This clonotype was sampled from a man aged 18 to 30 in good health and CMV-seropositive. Specimen: PBMCs. The chain is built from TRBV28 and TRBJ2-2, with TRBD1 identical over 10 bases. The chain's CDR3 is CASSSPGQGITGELFF. CDR3 nucleotides: TGTGCCAGCAGTTCCCCGGGACAGGGGATTACCGGGGAGCTGTTTTTT. The full variable domain, completed using reference TRBV28 and TRBJ2-2, is DVKVTQSSRYLVKRTGEKVFLECVQDMDHENMFWYRQDPGLGLRLIYFSYDVKMKEKGDIPEGYSVSREKKERFSLILESASTNQTSMYLCASSSPGQGITGELFFGEGSRLTVL.